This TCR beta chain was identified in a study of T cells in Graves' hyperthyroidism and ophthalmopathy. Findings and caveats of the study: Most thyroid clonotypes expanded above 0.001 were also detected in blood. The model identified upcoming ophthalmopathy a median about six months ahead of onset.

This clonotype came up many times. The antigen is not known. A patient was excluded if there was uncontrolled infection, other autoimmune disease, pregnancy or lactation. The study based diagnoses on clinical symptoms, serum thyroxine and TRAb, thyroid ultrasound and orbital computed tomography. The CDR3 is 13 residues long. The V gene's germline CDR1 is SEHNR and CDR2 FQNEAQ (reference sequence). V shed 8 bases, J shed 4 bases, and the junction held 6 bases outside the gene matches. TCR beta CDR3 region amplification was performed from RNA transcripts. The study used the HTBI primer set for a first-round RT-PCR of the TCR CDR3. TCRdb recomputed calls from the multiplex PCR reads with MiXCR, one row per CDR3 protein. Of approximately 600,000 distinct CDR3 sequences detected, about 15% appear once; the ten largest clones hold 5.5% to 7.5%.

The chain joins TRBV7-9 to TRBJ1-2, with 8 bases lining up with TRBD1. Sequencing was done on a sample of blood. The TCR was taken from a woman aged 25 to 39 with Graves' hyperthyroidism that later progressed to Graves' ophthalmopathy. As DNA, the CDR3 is TGTGCCAGCGAGTATGGACAGGGCTATGGCTACACCTTC. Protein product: CASEYGQGYGYTF.